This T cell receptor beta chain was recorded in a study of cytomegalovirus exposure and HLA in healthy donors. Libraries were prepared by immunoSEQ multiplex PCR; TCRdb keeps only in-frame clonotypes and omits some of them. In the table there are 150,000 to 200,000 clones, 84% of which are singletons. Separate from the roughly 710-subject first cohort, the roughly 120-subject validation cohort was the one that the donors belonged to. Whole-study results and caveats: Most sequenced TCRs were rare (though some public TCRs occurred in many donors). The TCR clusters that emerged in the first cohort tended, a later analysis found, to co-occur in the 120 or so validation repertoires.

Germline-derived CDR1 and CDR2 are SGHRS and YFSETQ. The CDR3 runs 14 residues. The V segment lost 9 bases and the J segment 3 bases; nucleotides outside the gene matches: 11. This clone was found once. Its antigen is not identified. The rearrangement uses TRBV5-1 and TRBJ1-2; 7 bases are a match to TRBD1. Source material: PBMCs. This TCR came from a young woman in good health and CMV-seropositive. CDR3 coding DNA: TGCGCCATCGCCCCGGGACAGCGATACTATGGCTACACCTTC. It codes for CAIAPGQRYYGYTF. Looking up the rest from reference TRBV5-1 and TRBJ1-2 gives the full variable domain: KAGVTQTPRYLIKTRGQQVTLSCSPISGHRSVSWYQQTPGQGLQFLFEYFSETQRNKGNFPGRFSGRQFSNSRSEMNVSTLELGDSALYLCAIAPGQRYYGYTFGSGTRLTVV.